The 19 T cell receptor beta chains in this list originate from one sample, sequenced in a study of blood T cell repertoires in COVID-19. Repertoires were generated with immunoSEQ multiplex PCR, while TCRdb's copy carries only in-frame clones and drops some. The profile covers some 130,000 clones, with 81% appearing a single time and over 7.5% taken by the ten largest. The sample was peripheral blood. The source is a woman between 55 and 75 years old with active or convalescent COVID-19.

V is TRBV5-5 and J is TRBJ2-2; perhaps TRBD1 as D (6 bases). CDR3 length: 18 amino acids. V lost 1 base and J lost 4, with 20 bases in between. Germline CDR1 and CDR2: SGHKS and YYEKEE (reference sequence). The CDR3 here is CASSLQVLAGDRTGELFF. In DNA, the CDR3 is TGTGCCAGCAGCTTGCAGGTTTTGGCAGGGGATCGCACCGGGGAGCTGTTTTTT.

This clone was observed a few times. This sequence joins TRBV5-1 and TRBJ1-2, with TRBD1 identical over 8 bases. V lost 4 bases to trimming and J lost 8 bases; unmatched junction nucleotides: 7. Germline values: CDR1 SGHRS, CDR2 YFSETQ. The CDR3 sequence is 13 residues long. CDR3 region: CASSEDREDGYTF. CDR3 nucleotides: TGCGCCAGCAGCGAGGACAGGGAGGACGGCTACACCTTC.

The chain is built from TRBV6-5 and TRBJ2-7; a possible D gene is TRBD1 (6 bases). The CDR3 runs 13 residues. V was cut by 6 bases and J by 3 bases, with 12 bases left in between. Germline-derived CDR1 and CDR2 are MNHEY and SVGAGI. CDR3 residues: CASRPVDSYEQYV. The CDR3 DNA sequence: TGTGCCAGCAGACCCGTGGACAGCTACGAGCAGTACGTC.

The CDR3 loop reads CASSASLGGSSYNEQFF. The CDR3, as DNA: TGTGCCAGCAGCGCATCGTTGGGGGGGAGCTCCTACAATGAGCAGTTCTTC. The V call is TRBV9, the J call TRBJ2-1, with 7 bases fitting TRBD2. CDR1 SGDLS and CDR2 YYNGEE come from the germline V gene. Trimming at V came to 3 bases and at J to 0 bases, leaving 9 bases not matched to a gene. CDR3 size: 17 residues.

The chain combines TRBV11-1 with TRBJ2-3; 8 bases are shared with TRBD1. V was clipped by 6 bases and J by 4 bases; unmatched bases: 9. This CDR3 comprises 15 residues. CDR1 and CDR2 from the germline V gene are SGHAT and FQDESV (reference sequence). DNA for the CDR3: TGTGCCAGCAGAGAGACAGGGGCCACCTCAGATACGCAGTATTTT. Its translation: CASRETGATSDTQYF.

The chain couples TRBV5-1 to TRBJ2-5, with D perhaps matching TRBD1 (6 bases). The germline V gene encodes CDR1 SGHRS and CDR2 YFSETQ. The CDR3 consists of 14 residues. The V end lost 4 bases, the J end lost 5 bases, and 15 bases lay between the germline ends. CDR3 sequence (DNA): TGCGCCAGCAGCCCCGGACAGCCAAGGGAGACCCAGTACTTC. Encoded protein: CASSPGQPRETQYF.

The chain recombines TRBV7-2 with TRBJ2-5; 7 bases line up with TRBD2. The CDR3 extends over 16 amino acids. Germline CDR1 and CDR2: SGHTA and FQGNSA. Trimming took 1 base from V and 2 from J; bases not matched to a gene: 7. In nucleotides, the CDR3 is TGTGCCAGCAGCTTAGGTCGTGGGAGGGTACAAGAGACCCAGTACTTC. It codes for CASSLGRGRVQETQYF.

The chain links TRBV6-5 to TRBJ2-1; a weak D match, TRBD1 (6 bases). V was cut by 0 bases and J by 10 bases, with 13 bases left in between. The CDR3 is 14 amino acids. Germline V lookup: CDR1 MNHEY, CDR2 SVGAGI. The CDR3 loop reads CASSYSRQAMEQFF. The CDR3 region has the DNA TGTGCCAGCAGTTACTCAAGACAGGCTATGGAGCAGTTCTTC.

This rearrangement joins TRBV5-1 to TRBJ2-2, with 7 positions matching TRBD2. V dropped 0 bases and J dropped 2; count of bases not matched to a gene: 4. The CDR3 is made up of 16 amino acids. The germline V gene has CDR1 SGHRS and CDR2 YFSETQ. The CDR3 is CASSLEGGGNTGELFF. CDR3 nucleotides: TGCGCCAGCAGCTTGGAGGGCGGGGGAAACACCGGGGAGCTGTTTTTT.

This chain uses TRBV24-1 with TRBJ1-6; D not resolved. The CDR3 sequence is 15 residues long. Germline CDR1 KGHDR, CDR2 SFDVKD. Trimming took off 0 bases at V and 7 bases at J, with 9 bases between the two ends. The CDR3 region is CATSDLLRMNSPLHF. CDR3 sequence (DNA): TGTGCCACCAGTGATTTGCTCAGGATGAATTCACCCCTCCACTTT.

The chain uses TRBV27 and TRBJ1-1; tentatively, D is TRBD1 (5 bases). V was trimmed by 6 bases and J by 0 bases, leaving 14 bases between them. From germline, CDR1 is MNHEY and CDR2 SMNVEV (reference sequence). The CDR3 length is 15 residues. CDR3: CASSTNRQLNTEAFF. CDR3 DNA: TGTGCCAGCAGCACCAACAGACAGTTGAACACTGAAGCTTTCTTT.

This chain joins TRBV7-2 and TRBJ2-1, with D tentatively TRBD2 (6 bases). Trimming shortened V by 5 bases and J by 10 bases, and 18 bases separated the two germline ends. The CDR3 is made up of 14 amino acids. Germline V gives CDR1 SGHTA, CDR2 FQGNSA. The CDR3 protein is CASSRRFGSNEQFF. The CDR3 DNA follows: TGTGCCAGCAGCAGGCGGTTCGGGAGTAACGAGCAGTTCTTC.

This chain links TRBV10-3 with TRBJ1-2; 7 nucleotides line up with TRBD1. The germline V gene has CDR1 ENHRY and CDR2 SYGVKD. The CDR3 runs 15 residues. V was pared by 6 bases and J by 3 bases, with 10 bases of the junction left unmatched. The CDR3 DNA is TGTGCCATCAGGGCAGAGGACAGGCCCTACTATGGCTACACCTTC. Translated: CAIRAEDRPYYGYTF.

This clone was observed a handful of times. The V gene is TRBV7-8, the J gene TRBJ1-1, with unresolved D. Trimming left V 5 bases short and J 0 bases short, with 16 bases between. The germline CDR1 and CDR2 sequences are SGHVS and FQNEAQ. There are 16 residues in the CDR3. The CDR3 DNA follows: TGTGCCAGCAGCGGACTCAGGCGGGCTATGAACACTGAAGCTTTCTTT. Residues: CASSGLRRAMNTEAFF.

This chain joins TRBV6-5 and TRBJ2-3; D call uncertain. The CDR3 has 13 amino acids. Germline CDR1 and CDR2: MNHEY and SVGAGI. V was shortened by 5 bases and J by 3 bases, with 9 bases between the two germline ends. Written as DNA, the CDR3 is TGTGCCAGCAGTACGTACATGACAGATACGCAGTATTTT. It codes for CASSTYMTDTQYF.

The CDR3 DNA sequence: TGTGCCAGCAGTTTCCTTGATCAGCCCCAGCATTTT. Translation: CASSFLDQPQHF. This sequence joins TRBV27 and TRBJ1-5; D gene uncertain. Germline CDR1 is MNHEY and CDR2 is SMNVEV (reference sequence). The CDR3 length is 12 residues. Trimming took 3 bases from V and 5 from J, leaving 5 bases between them.

The CDR3 DNA reads as TGTGCCAGCAGACCACGACTAGCGGGGGGTGCGGATACGCAGTATTTT. Protein product: CASRPRLAGGADTQYF. The chain couples TRBV2 to TRBJ2-3; TRBD2 agrees at 13 bases. The CDR3 is 16 amino acids. The V gene end was trimmed by 6 bases and the J gene end by 6 bases; junction bases not matched to a gene: 9. CDR1 is SNHLY and CDR2 is FYNNEI in the germline V gene.

V gene TRBV5-6 combines with J gene TRBJ1-1; D gene ambiguous. Trimming took off 5 bases at V and 2 bases at J, with 7 bases between the two ends. This CDR3 contains 12 residues. CDR1 is SGHDT and CDR2 is YYEEEE in the germline V gene. The CDR3 region is CASSFPNTEAFF. CDR3 sequence (DNA): TGTGCCAGCAGTTTTCCTAACACTGAAGCTTTCTTT.

The table lists this clone with a few counts. The chain links TRBV20-1 to TRBJ2-1, with unresolved D. CDR1 and CDR2 from the germline V gene are DFQATT and SNEGSKA (reference sequence). The CDR3 contains 11 residues. V lost 0 bases, J lost 10 bases, and 7 bases lay in between. CDR3 bases: TGCAGTGCTAGAGATACGAGGGAGCAGTTCTTC. Amino acids: CSARDTREQFF.